These T cell receptor beta chains were read from a single sample in a study of shared clonotypes between healthy human individuals. Libraries were prepared by immunoSEQ multiplex PCR; TCRdb keeps only in-frame clonotypes and omits some of them. Of nearly 2 million clones in the sample, approximately 95% were seen once. Sequencing was performed on naive CD8+ T cells sorted from blood. All receptors derive from a man aged 18 to 30 in good health. CDR3s include the opening cysteine and the closing phenylalanine or tryptophan. Size values are once, few and many counts, or a class for expanded clones, and some rows have none.

.	TRBV10-2	TRBJ2-7	CASSESPGNNEQYF
.	TRBV2	TRBJ2-7	CASSEKLTYEQYF
.	TRBV13	TRBJ2-3	CASSLKAEYTDTQYF
.	TRBV4-1	TRBJ2-6	CASSQEPRGVISGANVLTF
.	TRBV5-1	TRBJ2-2	CASSLGQGTDTGELFF
.	TRBV5-1	TRBJ2-3	CASAGGGEYTDTQYF
.	TRBV5-6	TRBJ2-3	CASSWGMSLTLDADTQYF
.	TRBV30	TRBJ2-7	CAWMDGRYEQYF
.	TRBV2	TRBJ1-5	CASSEGRDSNQPQHF
.	TRBV21-1	TRBJ2-5	CASSKGTPGQGQETQYF
.	TRBV7-2	TRBJ2-1	CASSSSSEYNEQFF
.	TRBV7-9	TRBJ1-2	CASSIGDTYGYTF
few	TRBV19	TRBJ1-2	CATQGARGYTF
.	TRBV4-1	TRBJ2-7	CASSQPSTSGSYEQYF
.	TRBV5-1	TRBJ2-5	CASSLGQGVETQYF
.	TRBV5-1	TRBJ1-1	CASSLAQGSEAFF
.	TRBV29-1	TRBJ1-3	CSVVPIGDNSGNTIYF
.	TRBV19	TRBJ1-6	CASSIPRSSYNSPLHF
.	TRBV27	TRBJ2-7	CASSLGLAGAEQYF
.	TRBV7-9	TRBJ2-3	CASSSTSASYTDTQYF
.	TRBV6-1	TRBJ1-6	CASSESSPLHF
.	TRBV25-1	TRBJ2-5	CASSEGVLAGVEETQYF
.	TRBV12-5	TRBJ2-6	CASGFDSYGSGANVLTF
.	TRBV7-9	TRBJ1-6	CASSLGGSSPLHF
.	TRBV10-3	TRBJ1-3	CAISDSRVGNTIYF
.	TRBV6-5	TRBJ1-5	CASSPAAGPYQPQHF
.	TRBV7-6	TRBJ2-2	CASSLEAAGGELFF
.	TRBV27	TRBJ2-3	CASSLGAGGPTDTQYF
.	TRBV4-1	TRBJ1-4	CASSQQGAYSEKLFF
.	TRBV28	TRBJ2-3	CASSFAVSKDTQYF
.	TRBV29-1	TRBJ2-1	CSVELGMGRNEQFF
.	TRBV10-3	TRBJ2-7	CASQPDRQSYEQYF
.	TRBV30	TRBJ1-4	CAWSPSGLRGEKLFF
.	TRBV4-3	TRBJ2-1	CASSQDLAGVKYEQFF
.	TRBV9	TRBJ2-1	CASSATTRADYEQFF
.	TRBV7-2	TRBJ2-7	CASSFSSGRLQEQYF
.	TRBV4-1	TRBJ2-2	CASSHDPYPATGELFF
.	TRBV27	TRBJ2-7	CATGTSPYEQYF
.	TRBV6-6	TRBJ1-1	CASRPGGGMTEAFF
.	TRBV13	TRBJ1-2	CASSLGTSGGYTF
.	TRBV4-3	TRBJ2-1	CASSQEQREDYRTEQFF
.	TRBV7-8	TRBJ2-1	CASSFDNRLAGEYNEQFF
.	TRBV7-6	TRBJ2-1	CASSLALSGNEQFF
once	TRBV28	TRBJ2-7	CASAPRGPPYEQYF
.	TRBV6-1	TRBJ2-5	CASSDRGLAWETQYF
.	TRBV11-2	TRBJ2-3	CASSLEGADTQYF
.	TRBV2	TRBJ1-1	CASSEFGQGDTEAFF
once	TRBV28	TRBJ2-5	CASSLGQGQETQYF
.	TRBV30	TRBJ2-2	CAWNPQDTGELFF
.	TRBV7-2	TRBJ2-3	CASSLAEASGRADTQYF
few	TRBV13	TRBJ1-2	CASSFSNPRSSYGYTF
.	TRBV19	TRBJ1-5	CASSSDVDSNQPQHF
.	TRBV19	TRBJ2-7	CASIGQEGEQYF
.	TRBV11-2	TRBJ2-7	CASSLADLSYEQYF